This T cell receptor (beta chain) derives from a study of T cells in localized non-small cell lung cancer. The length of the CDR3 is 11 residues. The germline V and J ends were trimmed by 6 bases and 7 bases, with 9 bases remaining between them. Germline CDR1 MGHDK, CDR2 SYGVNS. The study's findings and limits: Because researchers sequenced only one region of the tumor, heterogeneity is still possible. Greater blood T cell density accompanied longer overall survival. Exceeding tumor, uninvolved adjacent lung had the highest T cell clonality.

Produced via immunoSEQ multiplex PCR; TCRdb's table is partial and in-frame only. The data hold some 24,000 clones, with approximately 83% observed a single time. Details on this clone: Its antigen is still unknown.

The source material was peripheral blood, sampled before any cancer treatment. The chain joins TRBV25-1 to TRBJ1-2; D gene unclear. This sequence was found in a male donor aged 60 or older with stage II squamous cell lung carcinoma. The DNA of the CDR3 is TGTGCCAGCAGCGAAGCGGGTGGCTACACCTTC. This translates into CASSEAGGYTF.